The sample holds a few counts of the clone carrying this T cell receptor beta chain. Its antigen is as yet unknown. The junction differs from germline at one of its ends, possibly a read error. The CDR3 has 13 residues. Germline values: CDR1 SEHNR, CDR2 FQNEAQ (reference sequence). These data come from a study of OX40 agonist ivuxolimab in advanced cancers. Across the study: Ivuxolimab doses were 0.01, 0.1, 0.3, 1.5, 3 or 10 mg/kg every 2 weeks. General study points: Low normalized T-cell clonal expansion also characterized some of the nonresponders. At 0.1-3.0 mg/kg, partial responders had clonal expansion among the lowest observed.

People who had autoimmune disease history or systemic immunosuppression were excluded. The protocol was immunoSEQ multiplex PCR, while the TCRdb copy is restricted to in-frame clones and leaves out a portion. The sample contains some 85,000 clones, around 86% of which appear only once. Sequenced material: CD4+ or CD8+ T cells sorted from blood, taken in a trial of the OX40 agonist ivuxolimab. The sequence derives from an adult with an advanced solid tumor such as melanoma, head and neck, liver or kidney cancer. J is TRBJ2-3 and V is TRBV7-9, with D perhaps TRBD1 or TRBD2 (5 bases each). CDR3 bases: TGCGCTGCCGGGGTGGGGCTCACAGATACGCAGTATTTT. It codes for CAAGVGLTDTQYF.